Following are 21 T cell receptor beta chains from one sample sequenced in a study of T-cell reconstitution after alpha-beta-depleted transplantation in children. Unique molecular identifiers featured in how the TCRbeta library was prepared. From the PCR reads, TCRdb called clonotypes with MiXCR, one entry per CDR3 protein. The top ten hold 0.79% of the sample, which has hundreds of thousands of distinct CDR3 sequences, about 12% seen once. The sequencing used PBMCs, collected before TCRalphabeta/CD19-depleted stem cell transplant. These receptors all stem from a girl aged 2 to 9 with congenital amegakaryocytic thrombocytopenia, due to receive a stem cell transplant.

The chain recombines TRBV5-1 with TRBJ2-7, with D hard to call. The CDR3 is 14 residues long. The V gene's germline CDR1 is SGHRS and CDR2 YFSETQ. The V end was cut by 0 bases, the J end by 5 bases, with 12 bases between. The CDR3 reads CASSLGVIPNEQYF. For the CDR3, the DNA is TGCGCCAGCAGCTTGGGGGTTATTCCCAACGAGCAGTACTTC. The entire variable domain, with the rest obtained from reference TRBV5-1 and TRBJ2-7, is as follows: KAGVTQTPRYLIKTRGQQVTLSCSPISGHRSVSWYQQTPGQGLQFLFEYFSETQRNKGNFPGRFSGRQFSNSRSEMNVSTLELGDSALYLCASSLGVIPNEQYFGPGTRLTVT.

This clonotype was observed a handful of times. Here the CDR3 DNA reads TGTGCCAGCAGCTTATCCCTTATGTACGAGCAGTACTTC. It translates to CASSLSLMYEQYF. The V call is TRBV7-9, the J call TRBJ2-7; D remains ambiguous. Trimming shortened V by 2 bases and J by 4 bases, and 9 bases separated the two germline ends. The CDR3 covers 13 residues. CDR1 is SEHNR, CDR2 FQNEAQ, per germline (reference sequence). The full variable domain, rest sourced from reference TRBV7-9 and TRBJ2-7, is DTGVSQNPRHKITKRGQNVTFRCDPISEHNRLYWYRQTLGQGPEFLTYFQNEAQLEKSRLLSDRFSAERPKGSFSTLEIQRTEQGDSAMYLCASSLSLMYEQYFGPGTRLTVT.

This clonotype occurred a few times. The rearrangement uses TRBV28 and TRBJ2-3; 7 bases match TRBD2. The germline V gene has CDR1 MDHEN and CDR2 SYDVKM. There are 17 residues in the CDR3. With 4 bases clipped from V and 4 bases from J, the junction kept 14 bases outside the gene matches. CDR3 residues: CASSSPPWREFPDTQYF. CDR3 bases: TGTGCCAGCAGTTCTCCCCCCTGGCGGGAGTTTCCAGATACGCAGTATTTT.

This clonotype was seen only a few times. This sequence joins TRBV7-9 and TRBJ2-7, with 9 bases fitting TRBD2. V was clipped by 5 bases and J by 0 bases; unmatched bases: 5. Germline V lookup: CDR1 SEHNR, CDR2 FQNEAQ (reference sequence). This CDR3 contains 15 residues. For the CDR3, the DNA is TGTGCCAGCAGCCTACTAGCGGGCCTCTCCTACGAGCAGTACTTC. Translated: CASSLLAGLSYEQYF.

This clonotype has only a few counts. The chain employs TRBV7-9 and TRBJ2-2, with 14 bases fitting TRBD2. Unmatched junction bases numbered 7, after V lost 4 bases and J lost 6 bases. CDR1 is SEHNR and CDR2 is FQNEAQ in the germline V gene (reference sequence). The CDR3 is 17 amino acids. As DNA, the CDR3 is TGTGCCAGCAGCTGGGGGACTAGCGGGAGCGGTTCCGGGGAGCTGTTTTTT. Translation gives CASSWGTSGSGSGELFF.

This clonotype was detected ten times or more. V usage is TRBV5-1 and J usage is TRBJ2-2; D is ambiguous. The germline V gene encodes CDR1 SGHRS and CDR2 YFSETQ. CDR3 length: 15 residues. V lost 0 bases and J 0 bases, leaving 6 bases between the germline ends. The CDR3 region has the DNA TGCGCCAGCAGCTTGGTCGCACCGAACACCGGGGAGCTGTTTTTT. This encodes CASSLVAPNTGELFF.

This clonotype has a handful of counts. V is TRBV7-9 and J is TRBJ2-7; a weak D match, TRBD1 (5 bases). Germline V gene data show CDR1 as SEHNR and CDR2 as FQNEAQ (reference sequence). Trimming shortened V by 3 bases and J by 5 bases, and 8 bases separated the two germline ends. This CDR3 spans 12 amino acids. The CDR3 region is CASSFPRDEQYF. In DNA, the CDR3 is TGTGCCAGCAGCTTTCCCAGGGACGAGCAGTACTTC.

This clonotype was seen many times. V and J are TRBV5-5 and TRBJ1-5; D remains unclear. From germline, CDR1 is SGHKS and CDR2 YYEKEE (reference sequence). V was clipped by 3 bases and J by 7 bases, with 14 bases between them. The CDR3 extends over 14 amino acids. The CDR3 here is CASSSMTPGQPQHF. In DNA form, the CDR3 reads TGTGCCAGCAGCTCGATGACTCCGGGGCAGCCCCAGCATTTT.

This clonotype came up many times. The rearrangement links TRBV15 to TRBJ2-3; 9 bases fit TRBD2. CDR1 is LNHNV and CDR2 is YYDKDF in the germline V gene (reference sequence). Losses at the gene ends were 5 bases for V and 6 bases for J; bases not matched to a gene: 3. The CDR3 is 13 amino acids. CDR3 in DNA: TGTGCCACCAGCGACACTAGCGGGGATACGCAGTATTTT. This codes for CATSDTSGDTQYF.

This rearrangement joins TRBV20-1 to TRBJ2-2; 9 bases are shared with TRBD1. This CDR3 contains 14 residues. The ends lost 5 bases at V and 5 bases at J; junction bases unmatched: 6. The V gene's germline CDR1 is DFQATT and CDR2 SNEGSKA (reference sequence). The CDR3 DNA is TGCAGTGCTGTGGGACAGGGAACGACCGGGGAGCTGTTTTTT. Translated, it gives CSAVGQGTTGELFF.

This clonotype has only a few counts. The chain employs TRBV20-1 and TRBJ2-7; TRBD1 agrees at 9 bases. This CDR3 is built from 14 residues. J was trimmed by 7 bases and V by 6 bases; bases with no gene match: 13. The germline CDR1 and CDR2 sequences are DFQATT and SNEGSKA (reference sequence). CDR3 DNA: TGCAGTGCAACCGGGACAGGGCCGATTGGGGAGCAGTACTTC. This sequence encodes CSATGTGPIGEQYF.

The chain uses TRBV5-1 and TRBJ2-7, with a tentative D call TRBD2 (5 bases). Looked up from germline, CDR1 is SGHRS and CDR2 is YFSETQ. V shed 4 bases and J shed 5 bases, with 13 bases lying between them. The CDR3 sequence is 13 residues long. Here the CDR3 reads CASSAEVSDEQYF. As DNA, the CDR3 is TGCGCCAGCAGCGCCGAGGTTAGCGACGAGCAGTACTTC.

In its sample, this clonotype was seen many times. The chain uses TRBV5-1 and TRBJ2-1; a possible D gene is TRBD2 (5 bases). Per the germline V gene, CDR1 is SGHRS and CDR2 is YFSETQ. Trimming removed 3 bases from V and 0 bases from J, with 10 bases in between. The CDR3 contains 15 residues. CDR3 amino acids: CASSSRRSSYNEQFF. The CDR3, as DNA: TGCGCCAGCAGCTCACGGAGGAGCTCCTACAATGAGCAGTTCTTC.

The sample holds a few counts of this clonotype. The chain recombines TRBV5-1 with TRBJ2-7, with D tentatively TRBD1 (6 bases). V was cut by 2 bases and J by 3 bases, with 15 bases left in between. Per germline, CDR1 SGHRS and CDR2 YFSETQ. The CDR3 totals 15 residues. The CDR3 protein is CASSFGTGPFYEQYF. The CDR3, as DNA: TGCGCCAGCAGCTTTGGCACAGGGCCGTTCTACGAGCAGTACTTC.

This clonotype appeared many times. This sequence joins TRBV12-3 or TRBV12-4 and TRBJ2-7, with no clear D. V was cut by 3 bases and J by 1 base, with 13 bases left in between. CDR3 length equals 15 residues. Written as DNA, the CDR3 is TGTGCCAGCAGTTTTGGCGTAACGATGTCCTACGAGCAGTACTTC. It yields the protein CASSFGVTMSYEQYF.

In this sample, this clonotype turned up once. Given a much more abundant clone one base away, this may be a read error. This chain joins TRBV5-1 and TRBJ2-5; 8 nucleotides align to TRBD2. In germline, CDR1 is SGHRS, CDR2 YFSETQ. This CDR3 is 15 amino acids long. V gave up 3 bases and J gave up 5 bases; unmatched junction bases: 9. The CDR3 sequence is CASSSTAGVRETQYF. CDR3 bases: TGCGCCAGCAGCTCGACAGCGGGAGTGCGGGAGACCCAGTACTTC.

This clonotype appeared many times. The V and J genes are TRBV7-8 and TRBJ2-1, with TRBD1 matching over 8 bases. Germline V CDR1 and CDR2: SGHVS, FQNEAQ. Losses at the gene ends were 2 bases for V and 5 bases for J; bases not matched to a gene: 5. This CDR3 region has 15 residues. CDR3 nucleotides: TGTGCCAGCAGCTTAAGGACAGGGACGCACAATGAGCAGTTCTTC. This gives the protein CASSLRTGTHNEQFF.

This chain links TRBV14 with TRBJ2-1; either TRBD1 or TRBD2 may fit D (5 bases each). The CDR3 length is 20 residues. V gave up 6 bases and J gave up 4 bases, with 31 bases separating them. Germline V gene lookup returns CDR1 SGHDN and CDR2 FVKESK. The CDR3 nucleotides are TGTGCCAGCAGTCACCGGGACCTAAGATCGACCGACATTCTTTACAATGAGCAGTTCTTC. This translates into CASSHRDLRSTDILYNEQFF.

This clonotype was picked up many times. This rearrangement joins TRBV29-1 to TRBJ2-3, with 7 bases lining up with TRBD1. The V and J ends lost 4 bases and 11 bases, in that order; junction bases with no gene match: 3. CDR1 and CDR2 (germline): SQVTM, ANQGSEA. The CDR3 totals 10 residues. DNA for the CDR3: TGCAGCGTTGTCGCAGGGGGGCAGTATTTT. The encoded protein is CSVVAGGQYF.

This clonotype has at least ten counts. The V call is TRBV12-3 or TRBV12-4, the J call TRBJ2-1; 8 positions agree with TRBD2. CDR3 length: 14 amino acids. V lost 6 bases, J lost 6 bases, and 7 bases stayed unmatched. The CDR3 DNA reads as TGTGCCAGCAGAAATAGCGGGGCAGCCAATGAGCAGTTCTTC. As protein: CASRNSGAANEQFF.

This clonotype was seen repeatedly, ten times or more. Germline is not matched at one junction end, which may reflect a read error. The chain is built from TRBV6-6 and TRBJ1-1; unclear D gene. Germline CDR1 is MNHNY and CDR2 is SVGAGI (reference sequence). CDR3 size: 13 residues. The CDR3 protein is CASSYSRNTEAFF. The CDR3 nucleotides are TGTGCCAGCAGCTACTCTCGGAACACTGAAGCTTTCTTT.